This is a list of T cell receptor beta chains from one sample in a study of T cells after posttransplantation cyclophosphamide. Libraries were prepared by immunoSEQ multiplex PCR; TCRdb keeps only in-frame clonotypes and omits some of them. The sample counts 40,000 to 45,000 clones, none seen once; the ten largest own about 2%. The source material was PBMCs. These receptors originate from a man between 40 and 49 years old in good health, CMV-negative, and a related stem cell transplant donor. The CDR3 runs from the conserved cysteine through the conserved F or W. D genes are given only for firm matches. Clone size is given for some rows only: seen once, a few or many times, or a class if the clone is expanded.

>TRBV5-6|TRBJ1-5|many|TRBD1
CASSRGTEKTFDQPQHF
TGTGCCAGCAGCAGAGGGACAGAGAAAACTTTCGACCAGCCCCAGCATTTT
>TRBV5-1|TRBJ1-1|many|NA
CASRRLQGTATEAFF
TGCGCCAGCAGACGTTTACAGGGCACAGCCACTGAAGCTTTCTTT
>TRBV5-1|TRBJ2-5|many|TRBD2
CASSFGGGGAGETQYF
TGCGCCAGCAGCTTTGGTGGCGGGGGGGCAGGGGAGACCCAGTACTTC
>TRBV11-1|TRBJ2-3|many|TRBD2
CASSLARLAGTTDTQYF
TGTGCCAGCAGCTTAGCGAGACTAGCGGGGACCACAGATACGCAGTATTTT
>TRBV4-1|TRBJ2-7|many|NA
CASSHLEGNEQYF
TGCGCCAGCAGCCACCTCGAGGGAAACGAGCAGTACTTC
>TRBV19|TRBJ1-5|few|TRBD1
CASKGFGTVGNQPQHF
TGTGCCAGTAAGGGGTTCGGGACAGTAGGCAATCAGCCCCAGCATTTT
>TRBV9|TRBJ1-5|NA|NA
CASSVGGVGQPQHF
TGTGCCAGCAGCGTCGGGGGGGTCGGGCAGCCCCAGCATTTT
>TRBV5-1|TRBJ2-1|many|NA
CASSTVGVEGGEQFF
TGCGCCAGCAGCACAGTGGGGGTGGAGGGCGGTGAGCAGTTCTTC
>TRBV5-6|TRBJ2-1|many|TRBD2
CASSLQLAGVFEQFF
TGTGCCAGCAGCTTGCAGCTAGCGGGAGTTTTTGAGCAGTTCTTC
>TRBV14|TRBJ2-7|many|TRBD1
CASSQIRFRGRDYEQYF
TGTGCCAGCAGCCAAATCAGGTTCAGGGGGCGAGACTACGAGCAGTACTTC
>TRBV28|TRBJ2-1|NA|NA
CASSFRFLAGARPSYNEQFF
TGTGCCAGCAGTTTCCGGTTTCTTGCGGGGGCTCGACCATCCTACAATGAGCAGTTCTTC
>TRBV9|TRBJ1-1|many|NA
CASSVALLTEAFF
TGTGCCAGCAGCGTAGCTCTCCTCACTGAAGCTTTCTTT
>TRBV18|TRBJ2-2|many|TRBD1
CASSKQGAEELFF
TGTGCCAGCTCAAAGCAGGGGGCGGAGGAGCTGTTTTTT
>TRBV2|TRBJ2-2|many|NA
CANGQNTGELFF
TGTGCCAACGGACAGAACACCGGGGAGCTGTTTTTT
>TRBV2|TRBJ1-1|many|TRBD1
CASSEIGQGDTEAFF
TGTGCCAGCAGTGAGATAGGGCAGGGGGACACTGAAGCTTTCTTT
>TRBV19|TRBJ1-1|many|TRBD1
CASSQGGPEAFF
TGTGCCAGTAGTCAGGGGGGTCCTGAAGCTTTCTTT
>TRBV4-1|TRBJ1-2|many|NA
CASSQEGAGPLYGYTF
TGCGCCAGCAGCCAAGAGGGGGCAGGGCCCCTCTATGGCTACACCTTC
>TRBV29-1|TRBJ2-3|few|NA
CSVEGVGASTDTQYF
TGCAGCGTTGAAGGGGTGGGGGCTAGCACAGATACGCAGTATTTT
>TRBV6-5|TRBJ1-5|few|NA
CASSYPGGGQPQHF
TGTGCCAGCAGTTACCCTGGGGGGGGTCAGCCCCAGCATTTT
>TRBV7-6|TRBJ2-2|many|NA
CASSSRTRNTGELFF
TGTGCCAGCAGCTCCAGGACAAGAAACACCGGGGAGCTGTTTTTT
>TRBV6-4|TRBJ1-2|many|TRBD1
CASSCLCPGQGGGGGYTF
TGTGCCAGCAGTTGCCTGTGTCCGGGACAGGGGGGTGGAGGGGGCTACACCTTC
>TRBV7-9|TRBJ2-2|NA|TRBD1
CASSRTGGGELFF
TGTGCCAGCAGTCGGACAGGCGGCGGGGAGCTGTTTTTT
>TRBV14|TRBJ2-3|many|NA
CASSQDRATDTQYF
TGTGCCAGCAGCCAAGACAGGGCCACAGATACGCAGTATTTT
>TRBV4-1|TRBJ2-7|many|NA
CASSQEGRVTYEQYF
TGCGCCAGCAGCCAAGAAGGCAGGGTCACCTACGAGCAGTACTTC
>TRBV5-4|TRBJ2-2|many|TRBD1
CASSPTGFTGELFF
TGTGCCAGCAGCCCGACAGGGTTCACCGGGGAGCTGTTTTTT
>TRBV7-3|TRBJ2-1|many|NA
CAPVVQFF
TGTGCCCCCGTCGTGCAGTTCTTC
>TRBV6-5|TRBJ2-1|NA|NA
CASSYSPSENYNEQFF
TGTGCCAGCAGTTACTCCCCTAGCGAAAACTACAATGAGCAGTTCTTC
>TRBV13|TRBJ2-2|many|TRBD1
CASSPTDRVVGTGELFF
TGTGCCAGCAGCCCGACTGACAGGGTGGTTGGCACCGGGGAGCTGTTTTTT
>TRBV29-1|TRBJ2-5|few|TRBD1
CSVHRGGKTQYF
TGCAGCGTTCACAGGGGTGGCAAGACCCAGTACTTC
>TRBV5-4|TRBJ2-7|many|NA
CASSSGGFASYEQYF
TGTGCCAGCAGCTCCGGGGGTTTCGCCAGCTACGAGCAGTACTTC
>TRBV18|TRBJ1-1|many|NA
CASSPTSITEAFF
TGTGCCAGCTCACCAACCAGTATAACTGAAGCTTTCTTT